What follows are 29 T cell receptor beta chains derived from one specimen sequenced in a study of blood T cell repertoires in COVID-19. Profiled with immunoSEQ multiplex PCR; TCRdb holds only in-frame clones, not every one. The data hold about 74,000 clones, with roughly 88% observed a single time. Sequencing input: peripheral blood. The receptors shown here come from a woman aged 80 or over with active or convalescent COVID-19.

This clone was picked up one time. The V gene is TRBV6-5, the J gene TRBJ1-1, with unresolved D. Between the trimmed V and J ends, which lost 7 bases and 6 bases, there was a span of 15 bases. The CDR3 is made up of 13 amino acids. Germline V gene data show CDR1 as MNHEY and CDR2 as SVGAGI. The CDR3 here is CASTLSRYSEAFF. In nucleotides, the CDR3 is TGTGCCAGCACCCTAAGCCGGTATTCTGAAGCTTTCTTT.

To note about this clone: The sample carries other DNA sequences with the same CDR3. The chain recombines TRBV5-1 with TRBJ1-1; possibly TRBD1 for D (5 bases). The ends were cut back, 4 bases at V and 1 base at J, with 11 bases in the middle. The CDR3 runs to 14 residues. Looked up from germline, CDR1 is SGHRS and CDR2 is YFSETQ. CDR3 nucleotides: TGCGCCAGCAGCCTGACGGGGGGGAACACTGAAGCTTTCTTT. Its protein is CASSLTGGNTEAFF.

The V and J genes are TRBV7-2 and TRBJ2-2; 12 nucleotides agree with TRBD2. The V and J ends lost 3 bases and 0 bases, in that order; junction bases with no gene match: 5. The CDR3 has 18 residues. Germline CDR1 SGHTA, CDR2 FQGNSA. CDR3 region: CASSFRLAGVTNTGELFF. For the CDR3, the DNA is TGTGCCAGCAGCTTCCGACTAGCGGGGGTCACGAACACCGGGGAGCTGTTTTTT.

CDR3 nucleotide sequence: TGTGCCAGCAGATACGGACAGGGTCCCTACGAGCAGTACTTC. Translation: CASRYGQGPYEQYF. The chain carries TRBV6-2 or TRBV6-3 and TRBJ2-7; 8 bases match TRBD1. The CDR3 extends over 14 amino acids. V lost 6 bases, J lost 2 bases, and 6 bases stayed unmatched. Germline V gives CDR1 MNHEY, CDR2 SVGEGT.

DNA of the CDR3: TGTGCCAGCAGCCAACCTCGGGTGTTCTCCTACAATGAGCAGTTCTTC. Translated: CASSQPRVFSYNEQFF. The rearrangement links TRBV3-1 (or the pseudogene TRBV3-2) to TRBJ2-1, with D hard to call. The CDR3 is 16 residues long. V was cut by 2 bases and J by 0 bases, with 11 bases left in between. Germline assignment: CDR1 LGHDT and CDR2 YNNKEL (reference sequence).

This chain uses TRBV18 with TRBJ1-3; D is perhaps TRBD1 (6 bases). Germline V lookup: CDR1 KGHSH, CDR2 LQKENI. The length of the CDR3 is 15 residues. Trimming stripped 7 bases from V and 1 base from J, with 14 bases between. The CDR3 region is CASYLGGNSGNTIYF. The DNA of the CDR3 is TGTGCCAGCTACCTAGGGGGAAATTCTGGAAACACCATATATTTT. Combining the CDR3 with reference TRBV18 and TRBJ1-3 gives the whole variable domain NAGVMQNPRHLVRRRGQEARLRCSPMKGHSHVYWYRQLPEEGLKFMVYLQKENIIDESGMPKERFSAEFPKEGPSILRIQQVVRGDSAAYFCASYLGGNSGNTIYFGEGSWLTVV.

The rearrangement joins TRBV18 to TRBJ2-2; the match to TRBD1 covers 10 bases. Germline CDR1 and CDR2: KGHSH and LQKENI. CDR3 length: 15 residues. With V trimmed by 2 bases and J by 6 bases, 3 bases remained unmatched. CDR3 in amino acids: CASSPGQGGPGELFF. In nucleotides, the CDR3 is TGTGCCAGCTCACCAGGACAGGGGGGCCCCGGGGAGCTGTTTTTT.

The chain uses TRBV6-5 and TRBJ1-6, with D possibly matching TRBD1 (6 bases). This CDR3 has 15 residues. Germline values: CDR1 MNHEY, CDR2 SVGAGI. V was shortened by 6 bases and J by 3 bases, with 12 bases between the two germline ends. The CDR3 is CASRLQGYYNSPLHF. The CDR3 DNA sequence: TGTGCCAGCAGGCTACAGGGTTACTATAATTCACCCCTCCACTTT.

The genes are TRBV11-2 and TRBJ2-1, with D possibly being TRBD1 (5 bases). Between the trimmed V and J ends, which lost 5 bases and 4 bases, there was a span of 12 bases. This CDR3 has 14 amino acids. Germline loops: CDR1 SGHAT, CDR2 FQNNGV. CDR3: CASSDPTGYNEQFF. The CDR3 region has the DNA TGTGCCAGCAGCGACCCTACAGGATACAATGAGCAGTTCTTC.

In nucleotides, the CDR3 is TGTGCCTGGAGTGGATACGGTGAAAAACTGTTTTTT. It yields the protein CAWSGYGEKLFF. The chain employs TRBV30 and TRBJ1-4; D call uncertain. Trimming stripped 1 base from V and 7 bases from J, with 7 bases between. CDR1 and CDR2 from the germline V gene are GTSNPN and SVGIG (reference sequence). The CDR3 spans 12 residues. Combining the CDR3 with reference TRBV30 and TRBJ1-4 gives the whole variable domain SQTIHQWPATLVQPVGSPLSLECTVEGTSNPNLYWYRQAAGRGLQLLFYSVGIGQISSEVPQNLSASRPQDRQFILSSKKLLLSDSGFYLCAWSGYGEKLFFGSGTQLSVL.

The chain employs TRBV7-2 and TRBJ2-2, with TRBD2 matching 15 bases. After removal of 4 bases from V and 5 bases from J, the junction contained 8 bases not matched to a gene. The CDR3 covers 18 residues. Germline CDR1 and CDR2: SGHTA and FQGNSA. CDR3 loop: CASSSRTSGGAGTGELFF. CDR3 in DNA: TGTGCCAGCAGCTCTCGGACTAGCGGGGGGGCTGGTACCGGGGAGCTGTTTTTT.

CDR3 DNA sequence: TGTGCCAGCAGCTTAGAGCACGGGCCCCTCCACTTT. The encoded protein is CASSLEHGPLHF. The chain uses TRBV7-9 and TRBJ1-6; no definite D call. The CDR3 has 12 residues. The V and J ends lost 1 base and 13 bases respectively, with 8 bases between them. CDR1 SEHNR and CDR2 FQNEAQ come from the germline V gene (reference sequence). Supplemented by reference TRBV7-9 and TRBJ1-6, the full variable domain reads DTGVSQNPRHKITKRGQNVTFRCDPISEHNRLYWYRQTLGQGPEFLTYFQNEAQLEKSRLLSDRFSAERPKGSFSTLEIQRTEQGDSAMYLCASSLEHGPLHFGNGTRLTVT.

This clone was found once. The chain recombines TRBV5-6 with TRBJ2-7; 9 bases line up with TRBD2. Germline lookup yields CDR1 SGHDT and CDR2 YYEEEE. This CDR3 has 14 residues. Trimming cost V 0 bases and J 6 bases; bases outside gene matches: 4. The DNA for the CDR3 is TGTGCCAGCAGCTTGGGACTAGCGGCGGTCGAGCAGTACTTC. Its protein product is CASSLGLAAVEQYF.

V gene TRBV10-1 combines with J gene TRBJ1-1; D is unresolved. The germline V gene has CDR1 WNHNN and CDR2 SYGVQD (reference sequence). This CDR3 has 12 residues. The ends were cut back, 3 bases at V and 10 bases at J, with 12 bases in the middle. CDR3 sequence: CASSEFGRGAFF. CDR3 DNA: TGCGCCAGCAGTGAATTCGGCCGGGGAGCTTTCTTT.

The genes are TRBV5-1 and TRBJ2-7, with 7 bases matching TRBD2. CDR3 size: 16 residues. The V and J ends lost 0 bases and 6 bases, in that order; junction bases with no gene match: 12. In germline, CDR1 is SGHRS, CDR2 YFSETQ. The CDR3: CASSLAAGVVRGEQYF. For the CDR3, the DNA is TGCGCCAGCAGCTTGGCCGCGGGAGTCGTTCGTGGCGAGCAGTACTTC.

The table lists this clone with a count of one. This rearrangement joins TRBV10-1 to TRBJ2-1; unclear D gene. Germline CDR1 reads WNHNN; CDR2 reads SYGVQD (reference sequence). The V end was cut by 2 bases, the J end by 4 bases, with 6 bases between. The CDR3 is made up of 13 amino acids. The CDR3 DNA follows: TGCGCCAGCAGTGAGACGCGGTACAATGAGCAGTTCTTC. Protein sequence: CASSETRYNEQFF.

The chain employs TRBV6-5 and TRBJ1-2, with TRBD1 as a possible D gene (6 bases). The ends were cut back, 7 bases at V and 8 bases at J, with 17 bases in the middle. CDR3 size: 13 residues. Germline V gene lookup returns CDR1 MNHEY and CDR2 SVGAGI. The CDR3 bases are TGTGCCAGCACCGAAGTAAGGGGGACCGGCTACACCTTC. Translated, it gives CASTEVRGTGYTF.

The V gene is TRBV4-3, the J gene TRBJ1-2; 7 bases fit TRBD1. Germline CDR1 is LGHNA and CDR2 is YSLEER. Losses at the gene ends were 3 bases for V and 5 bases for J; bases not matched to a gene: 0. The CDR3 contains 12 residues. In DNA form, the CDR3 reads TGCGCCAGCAGCCAGGGACAGTATGGCTACACCTTC. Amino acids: CASSQGQYGYTF.

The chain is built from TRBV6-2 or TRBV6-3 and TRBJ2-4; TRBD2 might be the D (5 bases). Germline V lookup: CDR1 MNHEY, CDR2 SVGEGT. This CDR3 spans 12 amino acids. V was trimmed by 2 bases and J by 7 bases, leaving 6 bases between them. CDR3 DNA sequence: TGTGCCAGCAGTTACCCGGGGAACATTCAGTACTTC. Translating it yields CASSYPGNIQYF.

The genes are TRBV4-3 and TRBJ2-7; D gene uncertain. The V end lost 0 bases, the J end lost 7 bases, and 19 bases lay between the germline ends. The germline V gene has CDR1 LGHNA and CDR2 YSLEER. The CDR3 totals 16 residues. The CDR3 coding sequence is TGCGCCAGCAGCCAAGATACGGCTGCAGGTTTCGGAGAGCAGTACTTC. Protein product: CASSQDTAAGFGEQYF.

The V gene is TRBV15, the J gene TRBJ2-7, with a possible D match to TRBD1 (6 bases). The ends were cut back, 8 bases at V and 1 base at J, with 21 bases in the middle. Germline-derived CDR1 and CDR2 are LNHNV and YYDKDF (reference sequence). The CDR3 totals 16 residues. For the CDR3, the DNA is TGTGCCACCCGTCCAGGTCAGGGACAAGGGTCCTACGAGCAGTACTTC. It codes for CATRPGQGQGSYEQYF.

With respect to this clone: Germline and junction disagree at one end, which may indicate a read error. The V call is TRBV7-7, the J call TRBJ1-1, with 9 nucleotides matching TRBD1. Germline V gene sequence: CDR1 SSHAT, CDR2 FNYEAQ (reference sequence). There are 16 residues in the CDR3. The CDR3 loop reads CASSFDGTGTVTEAFF. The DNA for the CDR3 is TGTGCTAGCAGCTTCGACGGGACAGGGACAGTCACTGAAGCTTTCTTT.

The CDR3 DNA follows: TGTGCCAGCAGCTTGGAGTACAGGGCAGGCGGCTACACCTTC. This gives the protein CASSLEYRAGGYTF. The chain carries TRBV5-4 and TRBJ1-2; TRBD1 is a possible D gene (6 bases). The V end was cut by 0 bases, the J end by 8 bases, with 14 bases between. Germline CDR1 SGHNT, CDR2 YYREEE (reference sequence). The CDR3 loop spans 14 amino acids. Drawing the rest from reference TRBV5-4 and TRBJ1-2, the complete variable domain is ETGVTQSPTHLIKTRGQQVTLRCSSQSGHNTVSWYQQALGQGPQFIFQYYREEENGRGNFPPRFSGLQFPNYSSELNVNALELDDSALYLCASSLEYRAGGYTFGSGTRLTVV.

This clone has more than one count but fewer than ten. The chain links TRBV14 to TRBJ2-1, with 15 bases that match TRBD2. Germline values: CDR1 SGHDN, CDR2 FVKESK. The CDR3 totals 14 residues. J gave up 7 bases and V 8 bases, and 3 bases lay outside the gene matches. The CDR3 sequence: CASGLAGGINEQFF. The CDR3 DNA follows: TGTGCCAGCGGACTAGCGGGAGGGATAAATGAGCAGTTCTTC.

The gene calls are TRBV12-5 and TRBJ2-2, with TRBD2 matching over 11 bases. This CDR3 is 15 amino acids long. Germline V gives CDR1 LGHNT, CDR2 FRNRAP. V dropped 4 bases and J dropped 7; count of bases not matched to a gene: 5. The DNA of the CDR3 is TGTGCTAGTGGTTCAACGACTAGCGGGGACGGGGAGCTGTTTTTT. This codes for CASGSTTSGDGELFF.

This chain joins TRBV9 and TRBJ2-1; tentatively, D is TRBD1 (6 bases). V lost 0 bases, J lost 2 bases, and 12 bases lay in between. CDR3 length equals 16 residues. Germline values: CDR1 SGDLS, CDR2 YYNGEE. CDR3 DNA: TGTGCCAGCAGCGTAGTTGGTCAGGGGCCCTACAATGAGCAGTTCTTC. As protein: CASSVVGQGPYNEQFF.

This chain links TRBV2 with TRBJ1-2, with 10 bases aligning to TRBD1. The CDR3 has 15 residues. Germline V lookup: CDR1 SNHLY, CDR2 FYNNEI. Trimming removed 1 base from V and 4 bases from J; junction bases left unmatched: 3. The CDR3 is CASSEGGTGAYGYTF. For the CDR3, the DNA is TGTGCCAGCAGTGAAGGAGGGACAGGGGCCTATGGCTACACCTTC.

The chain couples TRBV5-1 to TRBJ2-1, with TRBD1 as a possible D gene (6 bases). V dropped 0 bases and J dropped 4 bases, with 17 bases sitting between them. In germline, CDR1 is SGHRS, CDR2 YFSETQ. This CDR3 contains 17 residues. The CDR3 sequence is CASSLGTEYGEYNEQFF. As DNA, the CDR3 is TGCGCCAGCAGCTTGGGGACAGAATACGGGGAATACAATGAGCAGTTCTTC.

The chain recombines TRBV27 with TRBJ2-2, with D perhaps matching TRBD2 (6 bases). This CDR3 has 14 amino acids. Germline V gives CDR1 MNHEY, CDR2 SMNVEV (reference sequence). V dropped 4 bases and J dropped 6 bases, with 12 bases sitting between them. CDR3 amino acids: CASSYGGRAGELFF. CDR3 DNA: TGTGCCAGCAGTTACGGAGGGCGGGCCGGGGAGCTGTTTTTT.